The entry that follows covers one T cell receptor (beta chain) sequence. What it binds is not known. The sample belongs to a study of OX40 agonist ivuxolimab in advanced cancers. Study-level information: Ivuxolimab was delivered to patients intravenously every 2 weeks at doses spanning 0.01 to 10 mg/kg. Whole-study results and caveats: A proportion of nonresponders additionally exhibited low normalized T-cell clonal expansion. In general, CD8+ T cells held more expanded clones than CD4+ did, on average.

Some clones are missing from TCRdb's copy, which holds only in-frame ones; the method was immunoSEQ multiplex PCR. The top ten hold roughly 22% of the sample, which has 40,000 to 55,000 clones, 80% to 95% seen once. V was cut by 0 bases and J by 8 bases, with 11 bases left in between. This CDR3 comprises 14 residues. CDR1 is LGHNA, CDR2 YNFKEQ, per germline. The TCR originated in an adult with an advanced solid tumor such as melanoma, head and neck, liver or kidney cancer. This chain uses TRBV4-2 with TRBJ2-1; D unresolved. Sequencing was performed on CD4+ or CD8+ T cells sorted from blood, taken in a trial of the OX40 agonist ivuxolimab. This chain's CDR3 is CASSQEVRIYEQFF. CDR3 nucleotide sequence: TGTGCCAGCAGCCAAGAGGTCAGGATCTATGAGCAGTTCTTC.